These T cell receptor beta chains were read from a single sample in a study of Graves' ophthalmopathy and Graves' hyperthyroidism. TCRdb re-called the multiplex PCR reads through MiXCR, storing one row per CDR3 protein. The repertoire includes about 420,000 distinct CDR3 sequences, around 21% of them detected once, and under 3.5% sits in the top ten. The sequencing input was peripheral blood. The receptor source for this set is a woman under 30 with stable Graves' hyperthyroidism. The conserved cysteine and the conserved F or W are not part of the CDR3 here. Clone size is not always given. Where it is, it says once, few, many or a class for expanded clones.

>once|TRBV12-3/TRBV12-4|TRBJ2-2
ASSLRAIAGELF
>many|TRBV19|TRBJ1-2
ASREGGFAGYT
>many|TRBV6-4|TRBJ2-5
ASSDWLEGETQY
>-|TRBV6-2/TRBV6-3|TRBJ2-7
ASSYRGTGAPLEQY
>many|TRBV12-3/TRBV12-4|TRBJ2-5
ASSAGTSGSITETQY
>many|TRBV10-3|TRBJ2-5
AISESRTSGNQETQY
>few|TRBV6-2/TRBV6-3|TRBJ1-1
ASGAEAF
>few|TRBV7-9|TRBJ2-4
ASSSLAGVNSY
>many|TRBV20-1|TRBJ1-1
SALNPRGLYTEAF
>many|TRBV12-3/TRBV12-4|TRBJ1-1
ASSWKGGLAF
>-|TRBV12-3/TRBV12-4|TRBJ2-7
ASSIDRLPSYEQY
>many|TRBV6-1|TRBJ2-7
ASSEAGSTYEQY
>-|TRBV20-1|TRBJ2-7
SARRAGSSYEQY
>many|TRBV7-8|TRBJ1-5
ASSQLASNQPQH
>-|TRBV20-1|TRBJ2-2
SARGLAGELF
>-|TRBV12-3/TRBV12-4|TRBJ2-7
ASSPLAGEAYEQY
>-|TRBV6-8|TRBJ2-4
ASKAGSGAKNIQY
>many|TRBV12-3/TRBV12-4|TRBJ1-5
ASSTTGRDQPQH
>-|TRBV29-1|TRBJ1-1
SVGQRNTEAF
>many|TRBV7-3|TRBJ2-2
ASSQTGSYTGELF
>-|TRBV11-2|TRBJ2-7
ASSLVGTGIEQY
>many|TRBV20-1|TRBJ2-5
SAFADGYQETQY
>-|TRBV12-5|TRBJ2-5
ASAPWTGAEETQY
>many|TRBV7-3|TRBJ2-3
ASSSGNTPDTQY
>many|TRBV18|TRBJ2-4
ASSLNYNIQY
>few|TRBV5-5|TRBJ2-7
ASSLGLAGGIYEQY
>many|TRBV6-5|TRBJ2-7
ASRLGGASSYEQY
>few|TRBV28|TRBJ1-5
ASSLENDQPQH
>many|TRBV28|TRBJ1-3
ASNRGGSGNTIY